A single sample is the source of the 30 T cell receptor beta chains below, sequenced in a study of T cell responses to AZD1222 COVID-19 vaccine. TCRdb keeps only in-frame clones here, not all; method: immunoSEQ multiplex PCR. The sample contains about 97,000 clones, approximately 90% of which appear only once. The specimen was peripheral blood, collected on day 0 of AZD1222 vaccination. All receptors derive from an adult in good health.

The CDR3 loop is CASSRRDKSEKLFF. The CDR3 DNA follows: TGTGCCAGCAGTCGCCGGGACAAGAGCGAAAAACTGTTTTTT. The V call is TRBV28, the J call TRBJ1-4, with D perhaps matching TRBD1 (6 bases). The V end lost 5 bases, the J end lost 8 bases, and 15 bases lay between the germline ends. Germline lookup yields CDR1 MDHEN and CDR2 SYDVKM. The CDR3 contains 14 residues.

V is TRBV7-2 and J is TRBJ1-4; a weak D match, TRBD1 (6 bases). The length of the CDR3 is 16 residues. Germline V gives CDR1 SGHTA, CDR2 FQGNSA. Trimming pared 5 bases from V and 3 bases from J, leaving 16 bases between. Written as DNA, the CDR3 is TGTGCCAGCAGCGACAAAAAAGGACAGTCTAATGAAAAACTGTTTTTT. Translated, it gives CASSDKKGQSNEKLFF.

The chain carries TRBV25-1 and TRBJ2-7; 9 positions match TRBD1. CDR3 length equals 16 residues. Germline CDR1 is MGHDK and CDR2 is SYGVNS. The trim removed 4 bases at V and 2 bases at J, leaving 9 bases unmatched. CDR3 loop: CASSASGQGPTYEQYF. In DNA form, the CDR3 reads TGTGCCAGCAGTGCCTCGGGACAGGGTCCCACCTACGAGCAGTACTTC.

The chain employs TRBV5-1 and TRBJ1-1; D is undetermined. CDR1 and CDR2 from the germline V gene are SGHRS and YFSETQ. Trimming pared 1 base from V and 2 bases from J, leaving 12 bases between. This CDR3 has 15 amino acids. CDR3 coding DNA: TGCGCCAGCAGCTTGTCGGCCAGAACAAACACTGAAGCTTTCTTT. Translated, it gives CASSLSARTNTEAFF.

The chain employs TRBV6-5 and TRBJ1-2; tentative D call: TRBD1 (5 bases). V was shortened by 6 bases and J by 1 base, with 9 bases between the two germline ends. The CDR3 length is 13 residues. Germline lookup yields CDR1 MNHEY and CDR2 SVGAGI. The CDR3 region is CASSRDSNYGYTF. The CDR3 bases are TGTGCCAGCAGCCGTGACAGTAACTATGGCTACACCTTC.

The chain has TRBV7-8 and TRBJ2-5; 7 bases map to TRBD2. CDR3 length equals 15 residues. Losses at the gene ends were 2 bases for V and 5 bases for J; bases not matched to a gene: 8. The germline V gene encodes CDR1 SGHVS and CDR2 FQNEAQ. The CDR3 DNA reads as TGTGCCAGCAGCTTAAACGGGGGGACCGGGGAGACCCAGTACTTC. Protein product: CASSLNGGTGETQYF.

Comments on this clone: Distinct nucleotide sequences in the sample also encode this CDR3. The rearrangement joins TRBV18 to TRBJ1-4, with D unresolved. The CDR3 is 12 residues long. Germline lookup yields CDR1 KGHSH and CDR2 LQKENI. The germline V and J ends were trimmed by 6 bases and 7 bases, with 9 bases remaining between them. The CDR3 nucleotides read TGTGCCAGCTCCCCCCTGGGTGAAAAACTGTTTTTT. Its protein product is CASSPLGEKLFF.

The genes are TRBV4-1 and TRBJ1-2; TRBD1 might be the D (5 bases). This CDR3 has 15 amino acids. Per germline, CDR1 MGHRA and CDR2 YSYEKL. Trimming removed 3 bases from V and 8 bases from J, with 19 bases in between. The CDR3 DNA follows: TGCGCCAGCAGCCATCCCCAGGGCCTTGAGAGGGGCTACACCTTC. Protein: CASSHPQGLERGYTF.

The chain carries TRBV27 and TRBJ1-4; tentatively, D is TRBD1 (6 bases). The V gene's germline CDR1 is MNHEY and CDR2 SMNVEV (reference sequence). The V and J ends lost 5 bases and 7 bases respectively, with 20 bases between them. CDR3 length: 16 residues. Here the CDR3 reads CASSATKGVGSEKLFF. The CDR3 region has the DNA TGTGCCAGCAGTGCCACCAAGGGGGTGGGAAGTGAAAAACTGTTTTTT.

This clone was observed a single time. This chain connects TRBV7-2 to TRBJ2-7, with TRBD2 matching 8 bases. The CDR3 extends over 16 amino acids. V trimming: 1 base; J trimming: 4 bases; junction bases outside the gene matches: 9. Germline V gene sequence: CDR1 SGHTA, CDR2 FQGNSA. The CDR3 region is CASSLGGAGAGYEQYF. The CDR3 DNA reads as TGTGCCAGCAGCTTAGGAGGAGCGGGGGCCGGGTACGAGCAGTACTTC.

The V gene is TRBV6-6, the J gene TRBJ1-1, with 8 bases aligning to TRBD1. The germline V gene has CDR1 MNHNY and CDR2 SVGAGI (reference sequence). CDR3 length equals 15 residues. The V gene end was trimmed by 8 bases and the J gene end by 0 bases; junction bases not matched to a gene: 8. The chain's CDR3 is CASSPAGGMNTEAFF. For the CDR3, the DNA is TGTGCCAGCTCTCCGGCAGGGGGCATGAACACTGAAGCTTTCTTT.

V usage is TRBV5-1 and J usage is TRBJ2-5; D is possibly TRBD2 (5 bases). The CDR3 length is 14 residues. Germline V gene data show CDR1 as SGHRS and CDR2 as YFSETQ. V lost 2 bases and J 1 base, leaving 9 bases between the germline ends. CDR3 coding DNA: TGCGCCAGCAGCTTTCAAGCGGCCCAAGAGACCCAGTACTTC. This translates into CASSFQAAQETQYF.

The chain carries TRBV4-1 and TRBJ1-3; D is undetermined. Trimming stripped 3 bases from V and 0 bases from J, with 6 bases between. Germline V lookup: CDR1 MGHRA, CDR2 YSYEKL. This CDR3 is 14 amino acids long. The CDR3 sequence: CASSQVGSGNTIYF. Written as DNA, the CDR3 is TGCGCCAGCAGCCAGGTGGGCTCTGGAAACACCATATATTTT.

This clone was detected once. The chain uses TRBV3-1 (or the pseudogene TRBV3-2) and TRBJ1-1; no reliable D call. CDR1 is LGHDT, CDR2 YNNKEL, per germline (reference sequence). V was trimmed by 1 base and J by 7 bases, leaving 10 bases between them. The CDR3 is made up of 13 amino acids. The CDR3 coding sequence is TGTGCCAGCAGCCAAGGTTATCAAGGTGAAGCTTTCTTT. It codes for CASSQGYQGEAFF.

In this sample, this clone turned up a few times. This sequence joins TRBV27 and TRBJ1-5; 12 nucleotides agree with TRBD1. Losses at the gene ends were 6 bases for V and 2 bases for J; bases not matched to a gene: 5. Germline values: CDR1 MNHEY, CDR2 SMNVEV (reference sequence). The CDR3 covers 16 residues. The CDR3 here is CASRGQGAVGNQPQHF. The CDR3 DNA sequence: TGTGCCAGCAGGGGACAGGGGGCGGTTGGCAATCAGCCCCAGCATTTT.

The V call is TRBV25-1, the J call TRBJ2-5, with 8 bases that match TRBD2. The V and J ends lost 6 bases and 1 base, in that order; junction bases with no gene match: 7. The CDR3 spans 15 residues. The germline V gene has CDR1 MGHDK and CDR2 SYGVNS. The CDR3 region is CASSETTSAQETQYF. The CDR3 DNA reads as TGTGCCAGCAGCGAAACGACTAGCGCCCAAGAGACCCAGTACTTC.

The chain is built from TRBV6-1 and TRBJ1-5; no firm D call. The CDR3 loop spans 18 amino acids. The V gene's germline CDR1 is MNHNS and CDR2 SASEGT. Deletions cut 0 bases from V and 0 bases from J, with 15 bases between. The CDR3 DNA is TGTGCCAGCAGTGAAGCGCTTCGGGGAGGGTATAGCAATCAGCCCCAGCATTTT. Amino acid sequence: CASSEALRGGYSNQPQHF.

This clone was seen a single time. The chain links TRBV6-5 to TRBJ1-2, with no clear D. Trimming took off 2 bases at V and 0 bases at J, with 10 bases between the two ends. Germline CDR1 reads MNHEY; CDR2 reads SVGAGI. This CDR3 has 15 amino acids. DNA of the CDR3: TGTGCCAGCAGTTACGCGGTCGGGGCTAACTATGGCTACACCTTC. This sequence encodes CASSYAVGANYGYTF.

CDR3 amino acids: CASSSGTATGELFF. The CDR3 region has the DNA TGTGCCAGCAGCTCCGGGACAGCAACCGGGGAGCTGTTTTTT. The V and J genes are TRBV11-1 and TRBJ2-2, with 7 bases fitting TRBD1. This CDR3 contains 14 residues. The ends lost 4 bases at V and 5 bases at J; junction bases unmatched: 4. Germline V gene sequence: CDR1 SGHAT, CDR2 FQDESV (reference sequence). Filled out from reference TRBV11-1 and TRBJ2-2, the complete variable domain reads EAEVAQSPRYKITEKSQAVAFWCDPISGHATLYWYRQILGQGPELLVQFQDESVVDDSQLPKDRFSAERLKGVDSTLKIQPAELGDSAMYLCASSSGTATGELFFGEGSRLTVL.

The count of this clone is one. The CDR3 here is CASSERDNTEAFF. CDR3 DNA sequence: TGTGCCAGCAGTGAGCGGGACAACACTGAAGCTTTCTTT. The gene calls are TRBV6-4 and TRBJ1-1; the D gene is possibly TRBD1 (5 bases). Trimming left V 3 bases short and J 2 bases short, with 7 bases between. Germline V lookup: CDR1 MRHNA, CDR2 SNTAGT. The CDR3 is 13 amino acids.

This clone came up a few times. The rearrangement uses TRBV2 and TRBJ2-5, with D possibly being TRBD1 or TRBD2 (5 bases each). V was shortened by 7 bases and J by 0 bases, with 12 bases between the two germline ends. Germline-derived CDR1 and CDR2 are SNHLY and FYNNEI. CDR3 length equals 14 residues. Written as DNA, the CDR3 is TGTGCCAGCACCGGGACCTCGTACCAAGAGACCCAGTACTTC. It specifies CASTGTSYQETQYF.

The chain combines TRBV7-2 with TRBJ1-5; D gene ambiguous. CDR1 and CDR2 (germline): SGHTA, FQGNSA. V gave up 1 base and J gave up 2 bases, with 12 bases separating them. This CDR3 is built from 16 residues. Here the CDR3 DNA reads TGTGCCAGCAGCTTAGAAGGGAGCGGTGGCAATCAGCCCCAGCATTTT. Translating gives CASSLEGSGGNQPQHF.

V is TRBV30 and J is TRBJ1-2; D is undetermined. CDR1 is GTSNPN and CDR2 is SVGIG in the germline V gene (reference sequence). V shed 0 bases and J shed 0 bases, with 5 bases lying between them. The length of the CDR3 is 13 residues. CDR3 in DNA: TGTGCCTGGAGTGTCCGGACTAACTATGGCTACACCTTC. It codes for CAWSVRTNYGYTF.

The chain is built from TRBV6-1 and TRBJ2-5; D remains ambiguous. The V end was cut by 3 bases, the J end by 4 bases, with 6 bases between. Per the germline V gene, CDR1 is MNHNS and CDR2 is SASEGT. The CDR3 contains 12 residues. CDR3 loop: CASSETRETQYF. Here the CDR3 DNA reads TGTGCCAGCAGTGAGACCCGAGAGACCCAGTACTTC.

This clone was seen a single time. The chain is built from TRBV27 and TRBJ2-2; TRBD1 matches 8 bases. Per germline, CDR1 MNHEY and CDR2 SMNVEV (reference sequence). V was pared by 6 bases and J by 3 bases, with 12 bases of the junction left unmatched. This CDR3 contains 17 residues. The CDR3 DNA sequence: TGTGCCAGCAGGAATCGTCGGACAGGGCGGGACACCGGGGAGCTGTTTTTT. Translation gives CASRNRRTGRDTGELFF.

The V and J genes are TRBV7-8 and TRBJ2-1, with 9 bases matching TRBD2. With 5 bases clipped from V and 3 bases from J, the junction kept 8 bases outside the gene matches. The CDR3 runs 16 residues. CDR1 is SGHVS and CDR2 is FQNEAQ in the germline V gene. Written as DNA, the CDR3 is TGTGCCAGCAGCGGCTATAGCGGGGGTAACTACAATGAGCAGTTCTTC. Its translation: CASSGYSGGNYNEQFF.

The chain joins TRBV27 to TRBJ1-1; D not certain. Deletions cut 2 bases from V and 5 bases from J, with 6 bases between. In germline, CDR1 is MNHEY, CDR2 SMNVEV (reference sequence). The CDR3 is 12 amino acids. The CDR3 coding sequence is TGTGCCAGCAGTTTAGAAGGGACTGAAGCTTTCTTT. This gives the protein CASSLEGTEAFF.

The genes are TRBV9 and TRBJ2-1; no clear D. Germline lookup yields CDR1 SGDLS and CDR2 YYNGEE. The germline V and J ends were trimmed by 4 bases and 10 bases, with 15 bases remaining between them. The CDR3 runs 13 residues. The CDR3 region has the DNA TGTGCCAGCAGCCCCTCACTTACCGGGGAGCAGTTCTTC. As protein: CASSPSLTGEQFF.

V and J are TRBV11-3 and TRBJ2-5; D is unresolved. The CDR3 loop spans 15 amino acids. Germline CDR1 reads SGHNT; CDR2 reads YENEEA. V shed 5 bases and J shed 5 bases, with 18 bases lying between them. CDR3 region: CASSPPQPRLETQYF. The CDR3 DNA sequence: TGTGCCAGCAGCCCCCCCCAACCCCGCCTGGAGACCCAGTACTTC.

This chain connects TRBV7-3 to TRBJ1-1; 10 bases match TRBD1. V shed 6 bases, J shed 12 bases, and the junction held 13 bases outside the gene matches. This CDR3 contains 14 residues. Germline CDR1 reads SGHTA; CDR2 reads FQGTGA. This CDR3 reads CASRRQGTGEKTFF. In DNA form, the CDR3 reads TGTGCCAGCAGAAGGCAAGGGACAGGGGAAAAGACTTTCTTT.